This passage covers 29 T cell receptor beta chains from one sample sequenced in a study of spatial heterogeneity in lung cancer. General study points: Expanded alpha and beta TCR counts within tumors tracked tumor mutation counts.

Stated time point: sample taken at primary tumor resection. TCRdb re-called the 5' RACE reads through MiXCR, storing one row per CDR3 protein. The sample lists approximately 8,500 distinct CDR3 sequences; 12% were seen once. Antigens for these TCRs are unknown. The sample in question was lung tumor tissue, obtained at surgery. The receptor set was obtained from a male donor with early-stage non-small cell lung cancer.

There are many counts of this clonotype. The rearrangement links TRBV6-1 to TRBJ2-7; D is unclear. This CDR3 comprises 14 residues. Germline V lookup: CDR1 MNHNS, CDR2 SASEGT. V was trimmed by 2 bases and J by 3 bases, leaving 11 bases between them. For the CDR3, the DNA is TGTGCCAGCAGTGAAAGGTCCGGAATCTACGAGCAGTACTTC. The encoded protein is CASSERSGIYEQYF.

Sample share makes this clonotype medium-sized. The CDR3 coding sequence is TGCGCCAGCAGCCTGGGACTAGCGAAAAACAATGAGCAGTTCTTC. The encoded protein is CASSLGLAKNNEQFF. The chain couples TRBV5-1 to TRBJ2-1, with 10 bases lining up with TRBD2. V trimming: 4 bases; J trimming: 5 bases; junction bases outside the gene matches: 6. CDR1 is SGHRS and CDR2 is YFSETQ in the germline V gene. This CDR3 comprises 15 residues.

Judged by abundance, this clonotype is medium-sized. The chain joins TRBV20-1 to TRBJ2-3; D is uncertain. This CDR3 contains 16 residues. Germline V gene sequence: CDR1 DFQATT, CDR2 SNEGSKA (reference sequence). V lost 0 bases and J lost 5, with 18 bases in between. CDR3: CSARDPTRGRVDTQYF. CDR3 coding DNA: TGCAGTGCTAGAGACCCCACCCGCGGACGGGTAGATACGCAGTATTTT.

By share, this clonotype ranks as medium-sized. The CDR3 sequence is CASRAGPTEQYF. The CDR3, as DNA: TGTGCCAGCCGGGCAGGCCCCACAGAGCAGTACTTC. The chain has TRBV12-3 or TRBV12-4 and TRBJ2-7; no reliable D call. Trimming shortened V by 8 bases and J by 7 bases, and 15 bases separated the two germline ends. The CDR3 totals 12 residues.

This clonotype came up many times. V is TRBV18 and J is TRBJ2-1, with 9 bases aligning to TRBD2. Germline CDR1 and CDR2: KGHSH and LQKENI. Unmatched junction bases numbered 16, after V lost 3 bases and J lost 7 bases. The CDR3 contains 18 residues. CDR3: CASSPQGTGLANGNEQFF. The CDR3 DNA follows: TGTGCCAGCTCACCTCAGGGGACGGGACTAGCAAACGGGAATGAGCAGTTCTTC.

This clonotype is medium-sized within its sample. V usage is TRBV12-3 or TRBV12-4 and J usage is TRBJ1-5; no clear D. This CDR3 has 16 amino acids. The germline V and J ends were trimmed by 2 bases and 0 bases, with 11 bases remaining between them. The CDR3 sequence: CASSLSAGGSNQPQHF. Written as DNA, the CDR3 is TGTGCCAGCAGTTTATCGGCAGGTGGTAGCAATCAGCCCCAGCATTTT.

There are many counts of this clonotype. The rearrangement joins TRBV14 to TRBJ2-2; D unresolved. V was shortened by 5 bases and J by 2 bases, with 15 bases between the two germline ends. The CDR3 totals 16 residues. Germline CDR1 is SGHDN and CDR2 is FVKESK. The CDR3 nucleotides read TGTGCCAGCAGCTACAAAGCGCGCGCAAACACCGGGGAGCTGTTTTTT. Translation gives CASSYKARANTGELFF.

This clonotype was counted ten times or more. The CDR3, as DNA: TGTGCCAGCAAAGTGGGAGACACGGATTCACCCCTCCACTTT. Encoded protein: CASKVGDTDSPLHF. V usage is TRBV6-1 and J usage is TRBJ1-6; no definite D call. V lost 7 bases to trimming and J lost 8 bases, with 15 bases between them. The CDR3 covers 14 residues. From germline, CDR1 is MNHNS and CDR2 SASEGT.

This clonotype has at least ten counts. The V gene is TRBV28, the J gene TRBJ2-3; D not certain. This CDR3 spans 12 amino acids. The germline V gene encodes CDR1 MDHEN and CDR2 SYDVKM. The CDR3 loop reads CAIRVSTDTQYF. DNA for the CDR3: TGTGCAATAAGGGTGAGCACAGATACGCAGTATTTT.

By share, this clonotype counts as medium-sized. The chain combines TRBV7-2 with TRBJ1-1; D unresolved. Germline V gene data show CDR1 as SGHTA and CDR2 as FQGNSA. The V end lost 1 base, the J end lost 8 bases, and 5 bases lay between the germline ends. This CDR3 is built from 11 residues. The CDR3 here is CASSLGVEAFF. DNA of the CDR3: TGTGCCAGCAGCTTAGGGGTAGAAGCTTTCTTT.

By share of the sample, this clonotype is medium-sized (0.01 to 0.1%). The CDR3 reads CASSKQTSGRANEQFF. DNA for the CDR3: TGTGCCAGCAGTAAGCAAACTAGCGGGAGGGCCAATGAGCAGTTCTTC. The chain recombines TRBV12-3 or TRBV12-4 with TRBJ2-1, with 13 bases that match TRBD2. The ends lost 5 bases at V and 6 bases at J; junction bases unmatched: 7. This CDR3 spans 16 amino acids.

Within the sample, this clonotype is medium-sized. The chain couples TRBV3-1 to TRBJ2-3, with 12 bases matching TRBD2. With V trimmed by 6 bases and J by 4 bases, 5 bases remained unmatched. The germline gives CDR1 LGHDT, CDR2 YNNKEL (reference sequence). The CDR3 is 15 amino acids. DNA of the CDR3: TGTGCCAGCAGTCTAGCGGGAGGGCCCCCAGATACGCAGTATTTT. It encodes CASSLAGGPPDTQYF.

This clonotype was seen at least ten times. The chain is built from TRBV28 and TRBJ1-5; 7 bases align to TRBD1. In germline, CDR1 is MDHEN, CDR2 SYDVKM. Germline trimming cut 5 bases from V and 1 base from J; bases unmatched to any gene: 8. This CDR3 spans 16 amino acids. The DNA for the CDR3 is TGTGCCAGCAGTCGAATACAGGGGAGCAGCAATCAGCCCCAGCATTTT. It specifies CASSRIQGSSNQPQHF.

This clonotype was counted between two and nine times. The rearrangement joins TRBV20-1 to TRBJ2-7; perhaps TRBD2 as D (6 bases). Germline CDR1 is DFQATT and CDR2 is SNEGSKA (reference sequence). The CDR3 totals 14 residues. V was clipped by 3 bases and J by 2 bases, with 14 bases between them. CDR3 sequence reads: CSARLWEAPYEQYF. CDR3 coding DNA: TGCAGTGCTAGGTTATGGGAGGCCCCCTACGAGCAGTACTTC.

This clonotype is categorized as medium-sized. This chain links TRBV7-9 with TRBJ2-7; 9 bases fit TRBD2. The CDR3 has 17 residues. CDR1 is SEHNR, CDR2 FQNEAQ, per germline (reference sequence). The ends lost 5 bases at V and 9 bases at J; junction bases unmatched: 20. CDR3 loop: CASSTRGIVSAGGVQYF. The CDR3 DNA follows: TGTGCCAGCAGCACTAGGGGGATTGTCTCGGCGGGAGGGGTGCAGTACTTC.

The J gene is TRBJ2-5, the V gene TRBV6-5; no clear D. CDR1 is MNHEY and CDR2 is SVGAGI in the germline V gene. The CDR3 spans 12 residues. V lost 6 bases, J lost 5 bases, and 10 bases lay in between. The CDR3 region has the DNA TGTGCCAGCAGCCGACCTAAGGAGACCCAGTACTTC. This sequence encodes CASSRPKETQYF.

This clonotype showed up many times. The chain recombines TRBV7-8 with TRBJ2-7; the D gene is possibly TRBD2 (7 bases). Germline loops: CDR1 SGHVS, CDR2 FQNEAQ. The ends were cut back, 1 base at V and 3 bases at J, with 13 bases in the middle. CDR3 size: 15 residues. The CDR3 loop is CASSLGLGGDYEQYF. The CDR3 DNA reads TGTGCCAGCAGCTTAGGTCTAGGGGGGGACTACGAGCAGTACTTC.

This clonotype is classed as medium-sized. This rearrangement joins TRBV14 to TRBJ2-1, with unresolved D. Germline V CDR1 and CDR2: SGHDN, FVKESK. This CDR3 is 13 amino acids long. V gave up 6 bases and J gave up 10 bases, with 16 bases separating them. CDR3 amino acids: CASSQIGVWEQFF. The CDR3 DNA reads TGTGCCAGCAGTCAAATTGGGGTTTGGGAGCAGTTCTTC.

The CDR3 DNA reads as TGTGCCAGCAGCTTAGCATCCCTAGCGGGACAAGAGACCCAGTACTTC. It encodes CASSLASLAGQETQYF. The chain is built from TRBV7-9 and TRBJ2-5; 9 bases map to TRBD2. Germline V gene lookup returns CDR1 SEHNR and CDR2 FQNEAQ (reference sequence). V was clipped by 0 bases and J by 2 bases; unmatched bases: 4. This CDR3 contains 16 residues. The entire variable domain, with the rest obtained from reference TRBV7-9 and TRBJ2-5, is as follows: DTGVSQNPRHKITKRGQNVTFRCDPISEHNRLYWYRQTLGQGPEFLTYFQNEAQLEKSRLLSDRFSAERPKGSFSTLEIQRTEQGDSAMYLCASSLASLAGQETQYFGPGTRLLVL.

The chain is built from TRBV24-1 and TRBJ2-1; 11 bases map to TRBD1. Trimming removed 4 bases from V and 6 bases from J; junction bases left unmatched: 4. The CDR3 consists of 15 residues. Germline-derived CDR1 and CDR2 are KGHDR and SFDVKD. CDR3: CATSDPGTGGNEQFF. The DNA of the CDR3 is TGTGCCACCAGTGACCCCGGGACAGGGGGCAATGAGCAGTTCTTC.

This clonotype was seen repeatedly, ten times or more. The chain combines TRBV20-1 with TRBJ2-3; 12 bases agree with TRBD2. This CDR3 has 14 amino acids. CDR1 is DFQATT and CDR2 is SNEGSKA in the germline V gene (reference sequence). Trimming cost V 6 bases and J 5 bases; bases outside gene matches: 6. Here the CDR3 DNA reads TGCAGTGCACCGACTAGCGGGAGTCTAGATACGCAGTATTTT. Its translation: CSAPTSGSLDTQYF.

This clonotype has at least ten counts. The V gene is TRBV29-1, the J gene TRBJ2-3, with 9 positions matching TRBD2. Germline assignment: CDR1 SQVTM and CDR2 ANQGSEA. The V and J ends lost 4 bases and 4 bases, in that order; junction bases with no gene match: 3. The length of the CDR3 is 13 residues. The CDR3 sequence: CSVGSGSADTQYF. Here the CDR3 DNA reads TGCAGCGTTGGTAGCGGGAGTGCAGATACGCAGTATTTT.

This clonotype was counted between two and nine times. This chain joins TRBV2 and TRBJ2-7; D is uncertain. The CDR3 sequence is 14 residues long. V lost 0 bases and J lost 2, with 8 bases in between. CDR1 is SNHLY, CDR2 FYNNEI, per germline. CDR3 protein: CASSEAELPYEQYF. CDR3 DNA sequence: TGTGCCAGCAGTGAAGCGGAACTTCCCTACGAGCAGTACTTC.

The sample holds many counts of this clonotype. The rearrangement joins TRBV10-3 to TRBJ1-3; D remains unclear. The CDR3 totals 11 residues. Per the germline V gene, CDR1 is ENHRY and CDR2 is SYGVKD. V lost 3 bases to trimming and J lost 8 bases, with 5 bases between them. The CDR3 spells CAISDLDTIYF. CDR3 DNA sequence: TGTGCCATCAGTGACTTAGACACCATATATTTT.

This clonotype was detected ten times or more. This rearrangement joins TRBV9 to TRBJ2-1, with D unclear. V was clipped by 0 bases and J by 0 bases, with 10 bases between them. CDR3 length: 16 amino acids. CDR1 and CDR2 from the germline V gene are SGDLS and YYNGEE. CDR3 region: CASSVASSSSYNEQFF. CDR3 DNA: TGTGCCAGCAGCGTAGCGAGTTCGAGCTCCTACAATGAGCAGTTCTTC. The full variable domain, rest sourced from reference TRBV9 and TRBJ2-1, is DSGVTQTPKHLITATGQRVTLRCSPRSGDLSVYWYQQSLDQGLQFLIQYYNGEERAKGNILERFSAQQFPDLHSELNLSSLELGDSALYFCASSVASSSSYNEQFFGPGTRLTVL.

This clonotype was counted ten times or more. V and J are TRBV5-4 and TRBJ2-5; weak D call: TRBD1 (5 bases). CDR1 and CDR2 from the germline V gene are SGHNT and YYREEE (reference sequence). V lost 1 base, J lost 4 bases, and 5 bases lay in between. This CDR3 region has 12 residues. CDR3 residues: CASSLRGETQYF. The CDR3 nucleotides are TGTGCCAGCAGCTTGAGGGGAGAGACCCAGTACTTC.

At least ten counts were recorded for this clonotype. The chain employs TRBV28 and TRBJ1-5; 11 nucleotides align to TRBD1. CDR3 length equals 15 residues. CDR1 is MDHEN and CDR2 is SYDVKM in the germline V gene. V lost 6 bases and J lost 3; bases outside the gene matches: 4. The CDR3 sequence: CASRMGQGDNQPQHF. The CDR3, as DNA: TGTGCCAGCAGGATGGGACAGGGGGACAATCAGCCCCAGCATTTT.

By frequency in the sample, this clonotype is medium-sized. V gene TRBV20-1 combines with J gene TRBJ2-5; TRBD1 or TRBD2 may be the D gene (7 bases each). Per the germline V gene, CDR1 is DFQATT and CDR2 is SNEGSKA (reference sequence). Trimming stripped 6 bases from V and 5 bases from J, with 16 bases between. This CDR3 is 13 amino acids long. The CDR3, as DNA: TGCAGTGCCCCTTCAGGGGGGGGGGAGACCCAGTACTTC. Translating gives CSAPSGGGETQYF.

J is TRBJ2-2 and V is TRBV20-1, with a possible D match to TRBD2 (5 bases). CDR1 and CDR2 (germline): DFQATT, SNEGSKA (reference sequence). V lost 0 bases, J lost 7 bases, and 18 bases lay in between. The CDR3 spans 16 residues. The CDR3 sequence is CSARDRTRYYSGELFF. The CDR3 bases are TGCAGTGCTAGAGATCGAACTAGATATTACAGCGGGGAGCTGTTTTTT.